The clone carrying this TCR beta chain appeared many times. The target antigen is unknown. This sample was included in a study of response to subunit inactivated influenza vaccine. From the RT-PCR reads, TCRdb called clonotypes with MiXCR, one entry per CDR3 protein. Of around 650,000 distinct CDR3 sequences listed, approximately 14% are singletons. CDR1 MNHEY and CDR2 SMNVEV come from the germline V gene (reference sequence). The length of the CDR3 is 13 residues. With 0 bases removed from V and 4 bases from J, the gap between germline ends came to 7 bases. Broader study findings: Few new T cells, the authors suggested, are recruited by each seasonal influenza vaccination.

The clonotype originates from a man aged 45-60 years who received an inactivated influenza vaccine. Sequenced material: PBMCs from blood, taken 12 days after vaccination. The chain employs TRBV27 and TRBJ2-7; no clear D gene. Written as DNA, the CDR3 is TGTGCCAGCAGTTTATCTCACGGATACGAGCAGTACTTC. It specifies CASSLSHGYEQYF.